The 30 T cell receptor beta chains below all came from one sample that was sequenced in a study of T cell responses to AZD1222 COVID-19 vaccine. Assay used: immunoSEQ multiplex PCR; TCRdb lists only in-frame clones, some missing. The sample has about 110,000 clones, around nine tenths seen once. Source: peripheral blood, taken 28 days after the second AZD1222 dose. The source is an adult who received the AZD1222 COVID-19 vaccine.

The CDR3 loop is CAISEFTSGTGELFF. The CDR3 bases are TGTGCCATCAGTGAGTTTACTTCGGGCACCGGGGAGCTGTTTTTT. V is TRBV10-3 and J is TRBJ2-2; no firm D call. The CDR3 totals 15 residues. CDR1 ENHRY and CDR2 SYGVKD come from the germline V gene. Trimming pared 1 base from V and 4 bases from J, leaving 10 bases between.

The CDR3 is CAWSSTSGSIDTQYF. The CDR3 DNA is TGTGCCTGGAGCTCAACTAGCGGGAGTATAGATACGCAGTATTTT. The chain couples TRBV30 to TRBJ2-3, with TRBD2 matching over 11 bases. V lost 3 bases and J lost 5; bases outside the gene matches: 7. The CDR3 sequence is 15 residues long. The germline V gene encodes CDR1 GTSNPN and CDR2 SVGIG (reference sequence).

V is TRBV7-9 and J is TRBJ2-1; tentatively, D is TRBD1 (5 bases). There are 14 residues in the CDR3. Germline loops: CDR1 SEHNR, CDR2 FQNEAQ (reference sequence). V was cut by 5 bases and J by 8 bases, with 16 bases left in between. The CDR3 DNA reads as TGTGCCAGCAGCCACCCAGTAAGGGGTTATGAGCAGTTCTTC. Amino acids: CASSHPVRGYEQFF.

V usage is TRBV7-2 and J usage is TRBJ2-1; TRBD2 aligns across 13 bases. CDR1 SGHTA and CDR2 FQGNSA come from the germline V gene. The V segment lost 3 bases and the J segment 7 bases; nucleotides outside the gene matches: 6. The CDR3 sequence is 16 residues long. The CDR3 sequence: CASSFPTSGRRNEQFF. The CDR3 DNA follows: TGTGCCAGCAGCTTTCCGACTAGCGGGAGGAGGAATGAGCAGTTCTTC.

This rearrangement joins TRBV27 to TRBJ2-5; 7 positions match TRBD1. V was pared by 5 bases and J by 5 bases, with 11 bases of the junction left unmatched. The CDR3 is 15 amino acids. Germline values: CDR1 MNHEY, CDR2 SMNVEV (reference sequence). Here the CDR3 DNA reads TGTGCCAGCAGTCCGTATGAGGGGGCAACCGAGACCCAGTACTTC. Protein: CASSPYEGATETQYF.

In this sample, this clone turned up a few times. Here the CDR3 DNA reads TGTGCCAGCAGTGAAGTTCGGGGGACAGGAACAGATACGCAGTATTTT. Encoded protein: CASSEVRGTGTDTQYF. This sequence joins TRBV6-1 and TRBJ2-3; 8 bases align to TRBD1. Germline loops: CDR1 MNHNS, CDR2 SASEGT. V dropped 1 base and J dropped 3; count of bases not matched to a gene: 6. This CDR3 contains 16 residues.

The chain joins TRBV3-1 (or the pseudogene TRBV3-2) to TRBJ1-2; D gene unclear. Trimming took off 4 bases at V and 5 bases at J, with 11 bases between the two ends. The CDR3 totals 13 residues. The germline V gene has CDR1 LGHDT and CDR2 YNNKEL (reference sequence). The DNA for the CDR3 is TGTGCCAGCAGCCCTCCCTCTCATTATGGCTACACCTTC. Its translation is CASSPPSHYGYTF.

The CDR3 DNA sequence: TGTGCCAGCAGTTCCCTACCACATTCTAGCGGGAGGGCCAATGAGCAGTTCTTC. Its protein product is CASSSLPHSSGRANEQFF. The chain is built from TRBV27 and TRBJ2-1; 12 nucleotides line up with TRBD2. Germline CDR1 is MNHEY and CDR2 is SMNVEV (reference sequence). The CDR3 extends over 18 amino acids. V dropped 4 bases and J dropped 6; count of bases not matched to a gene: 13.

This clone was counted once. The chain is built from TRBV7-2 and TRBJ2-7; 7 nucleotides align to TRBD2. V lost 3 bases and J lost 1; bases outside the gene matches: 12. Germline lookup yields CDR1 SGHTA and CDR2 FQGNSA. The CDR3 is 17 amino acids. In DNA form, the CDR3 reads TGTGCCAGCAGCTTTGGAATTCGGGCGGGAGCTTCCTACGAGCAGTACTTC. Residues: CASSFGIRAGASYEQYF.

The J gene is TRBJ2-3, the V gene TRBV19; TRBD2 agrees at 10 bases. Germline assignment: CDR1 LNHDA and CDR2 SQIVND (reference sequence). CDR3 length: 19 residues. Trimming removed 5 bases from V and 7 bases from J; junction bases left unmatched: 21. The CDR3 bases are TGTGCCAGTAGTCCAAAGGCCAGGGCAGCGGGAGGGCCTCGGAATACGCAGTATTTT. Its translation is CASSPKARAAGGPRNTQYF.

The chain links TRBV27 to TRBJ1-1; D unresolved. Trimming pared 7 bases from V and 0 bases from J, leaving 12 bases between. This CDR3 spans 14 amino acids. Germline V gene data show CDR1 as MNHEY and CDR2 as SMNVEV (reference sequence). The CDR3 sequence is CASMLNRLNTEAFF. The CDR3 nucleotides read TGTGCCAGCATGTTAAATCGGTTGAACACTGAAGCTTTCTTT.

CDR3 nucleotide sequence: TGTGCCATCGGTGCCGGGTCCGTGAGCTCCTACAATGAGCAGTTCTTC. Amino acids: CAIGAGSVSSYNEQFF. The V call is TRBV10-3, the J call TRBJ2-1, with unresolved D. This CDR3 is 16 amino acids long. With 8 bases removed from V and 0 bases from J, the gap between germline ends came to 17 bases. Per the germline V gene, CDR1 is ENHRY and CDR2 is SYGVKD.

The chain links TRBV7-3 to TRBJ1-2; D may be TRBD1 (6 bases). Germline assignment: CDR1 SGHTA and CDR2 FQGTGA. The CDR3 is 14 amino acids. Trimming took off 0 bases at V and 7 bases at J, with 12 bases between the two ends. DNA of the CDR3: TGTGCCAGCAGCTTAACTGGGGGGCTTGGTGGCTACACCTTC. Translating it yields CASSLTGGLGGYTF.

This chain uses TRBV9 with TRBJ2-3, with 11 positions matching TRBD1. The germline gives CDR1 SGDLS, CDR2 YYNGEE. Losses at the gene ends were 4 bases for V and 4 bases for J; bases not matched to a gene: 2. The CDR3 has 14 residues. This CDR3 is CASSRTGGPDTQYF. As DNA, the CDR3 is TGTGCCAGCAGCCGGACAGGGGGCCCAGATACGCAGTATTTT. The full variable domain, rest sourced from reference TRBV9 and TRBJ2-3, is DSGVTQTPKHLITATGQRVTLRCSPRSGDLSVYWYQQSLDQGLQFLIQYYNGEERAKGNILERFSAQQFPDLHSELNLSSLELGDSALYFCASSRTGGPDTQYFGPGTRLTVL.

This clone is a singleton in its sample. The V gene is TRBV5-1, the J gene TRBJ2-3; D unclear. The CDR3 is 14 residues long. The V end lost 5 bases, the J end lost 0 bases, and 10 bases lay between the germline ends. CDR1 is SGHRS and CDR2 is YFSETQ in the germline V gene. The CDR3 loop is CASSRRPSTDTQYF. Here the CDR3 DNA reads TGCGCCAGCAGTAGGAGACCTAGCACAGATACGCAGTATTTT. The whole variable domain, remainder taken from reference TRBV5-1 and TRBJ2-3, is KAGVTQTPRYLIKTRGQQVTLSCSPISGHRSVSWYQQTPGQGLQFLFEYFSETQRNKGNFPGRFSGRQFSNSRSEMNVSTLELGDSALYLCASSRRPSTDTQYFGPGTRLTVL.

This chain connects TRBV28 to TRBJ2-7; 9 bases line up with TRBD1. This CDR3 has 18 amino acids. Germline V gene lookup returns CDR1 MDHEN and CDR2 SYDVKM. The junction had 14 bases not matched to a gene; V was cut back by 2 bases and J by 3 bases. This CDR3 reads CASSLRNEYGQGYYEQYF. The CDR3 coding sequence is TGTGCCAGCAGTTTACGAAACGAGTACGGACAGGGGTACTACGAGCAGTACTTC.

The chain joins TRBV27 to TRBJ2-2; tentative D call: TRBD1 (6 bases). The V gene lost 5 bases and the J gene lost 3 bases, with 16 bases spanning the gap. This CDR3 has 16 residues. Germline V CDR1 and CDR2: MNHEY, SMNVEV (reference sequence). The CDR3 DNA reads as TGTGCCAGCAGTAGCTTTGGCAGGGGTTACACCGGGGAGCTGTTTTTT. It specifies CASSSFGRGYTGELFF.

This chain uses TRBV7-8 with TRBJ2-1; D gene ambiguous. V was trimmed by 1 base and J by 9 bases, leaving 16 bases between them. The CDR3 consists of 15 residues. Per the germline V gene, CDR1 is SGHVS and CDR2 is FQNEAQ. The chain's CDR3 is CASSLDGGAAIEQFF. The CDR3 region has the DNA TGTGCCAGCAGCTTAGATGGCGGAGCCGCAATTGAGCAGTTCTTC.

This sequence joins TRBV19 and TRBJ1-1, with unresolved D. Germline lookup yields CDR1 LNHDA and CDR2 SQIVND (reference sequence). Trimming pared 6 bases from V and 3 bases from J, leaving 11 bases between. The CDR3 sequence is 13 residues long. CDR3 amino acids: CASRRAIYTEAFF. The CDR3 DNA sequence: TGTGCCAGTAGGAGAGCTATTTACACTGAAGCTTTCTTT.

This chain links TRBV5-5 with TRBJ2-3, with a possible D match to TRBD1 (6 bases). V gave up 2 bases and J gave up 4 bases, with 14 bases separating them. The CDR3 extends over 15 amino acids. The germline V gene encodes CDR1 SGHKS and CDR2 YYEKEE (reference sequence). Here the CDR3 DNA reads TGTGCCAGCAGCTTATTTGGGGGCGGCGCAGATACGCAGTATTTT. Translated, it gives CASSLFGGGADTQYF.

The J gene is TRBJ2-5, the V gene TRBV11-2; D gene uncertain. The V and J ends lost 5 bases and 3 bases respectively, with 16 bases between them. This CDR3 spans 15 amino acids. The germline V gene encodes CDR1 SGHAT and CDR2 FQNNGV. CDR3 nucleotides: TGTGCCAGCAGCCTCAGAAGGAAAAACGAAGAGACCCAGTACTTC. It translates to CASSLRRKNEETQYF. The variable domain in full, completed from reference TRBV11-2 and TRBJ2-5, reads EAGVAQSPRYKIIEKRQSVAFWCNPISGHATLYWYQQILGQGPKLLIQFQNNGVVDDSQLPKDRFSAERLKGVDSTLKIQPAKLEDSAVYLCASSLRRKNEETQYFGPGTRLLVL.

The chain carries TRBV9 and TRBJ1-1; tentative D call: TRBD1 (6 bases). V lost 3 bases and J lost 5, with 14 bases in between. CDR3 length: 14 amino acids. Germline CDR1 SGDLS, CDR2 YYNGEE. This CDR3 reads CASSEGGMGTEAFF. The CDR3 nucleotides read TGTGCCAGCAGCGAGGGGGGTATGGGAACTGAAGCTTTCTTT.

This sequence joins TRBV19 and TRBJ2-1; 10 nucleotides match TRBD2. The trim removed 5 bases at V and 1 base at J, leaving 8 bases unmatched. The CDR3 consists of 17 residues. From germline, CDR1 is LNHDA and CDR2 SQIVND (reference sequence). Here the CDR3 DNA reads TGTGCCAGTAGTGTGCCGGGACTAGCGTTTTCCTACAATGAGCAGTTCTTC. Protein product: CASSVPGLAFSYNEQFF.

This chain uses TRBV7-2 with TRBJ2-2, with 8 nucleotides matching TRBD1. Losses at the gene ends were 1 base for V and 6 bases for J; bases not matched to a gene: 10. Germline CDR1 and CDR2: SGHTA and FQGNSA. The CDR3 covers 17 residues. CDR3 sequence (DNA): TGTGCCAGCAGCTTAGACTCAGGGGGCGCCGGAGCCGGGGAGCTGTTTTTT. Amino acids: CASSLDSGGAGAGELFF.

V gene TRBV9 combines with J gene TRBJ1-4, with D possibly matching TRBD1 (5 bases). V lost 0 bases and J 12 bases, leaving 12 bases between the germline ends. In germline, CDR1 is SGDLS, CDR2 YYNGEE. This CDR3 is built from 13 residues. In DNA, the CDR3 is TGTGCCAGCAGCGTAGGCGACAGAATGGAACTGTTTTTT. Translated: CASSVGDRMELFF.

This clone came up a few times. This rearrangement joins TRBV7-8 to TRBJ2-7, with 7 nucleotides matching TRBD2. Unmatched junction bases numbered 7, after V lost 5 bases and J lost 0 bases. The CDR3 extends over 15 amino acids. The germline gives CDR1 SGHVS, CDR2 FQNEAQ. The CDR3 region has the DNA TGTGCCAGCAGCCAGGGACTAACCAGCTCCTACGAGCAGTACTTC. Its translation is CASSQGLTSSYEQYF.

The count of this clone is one. This chain uses TRBV28 with TRBJ1-3; TRBD1 matches 8 bases. The junction had 7 bases not matched to a gene; V was cut back by 6 bases and J by 3 bases. Germline V gives CDR1 MDHEN, CDR2 SYDVKM. The CDR3 is made up of 15 amino acids. CDR3 DNA: TGTGCCAGCAGCCCGTCCGGGACAGGTGGAAACACCATATATTTT. Encoded protein: CASSPSGTGGNTIYF.

This chain connects TRBV30 to TRBJ2-7; no reliable D call. V lost 4 bases to trimming and J lost 2 bases, with 9 bases between them. CDR1 is GTSNPN and CDR2 is SVGIG in the germline V gene (reference sequence). The CDR3 spans 12 residues. Written as DNA, the CDR3 is TGTGCCTGGAAGGTCTTACCCTACGAGCAGTACTTC. Its protein is CAWKVLPYEQYF.

V is TRBV18 and J is TRBJ2-4, with D tentatively TRBD2 (6 bases). V was trimmed by 6 bases and J by 0 bases, leaving 21 bases between them. The CDR3 has 18 amino acids. CDR1 is KGHSH and CDR2 is LQKENI in the germline V gene. The CDR3 DNA is TGTGCCAGCTCTTTAACGGGAGACCCGAGTATAGCCAAAAACATTCAGTACTTC. This translates into CASSLTGDPSIAKNIQYF.

V is TRBV10-3 and J is TRBJ2-7; 13 bases are shared with TRBD2. The CDR3 extends over 13 amino acids. Germline values: CDR1 ENHRY, CDR2 SYGVKD. V lost 6 bases and J lost 7; bases outside the gene matches: 3. CDR3 in DNA: TGTGCCATCAGGGAGGGACTAGCGGGAGAGCAGTACTTC. Its translation: CAIREGLAGEQYF.